This is a list of T cell receptor beta chains from one sample in a study of T cells in Graves' hyperthyroidism and ophthalmopathy. TCRdb used MiXCR to reprocess the multiplex PCR reads, holding one entry per CDR3 protein. Found here are approximately 380,000 distinct CDR3 sequences, approximately 20% of them singletons; the top ten hold around 3.6%. Sequencing input: blood. The receptors shown here come from a woman under 30 with Graves' hyperthyroidism. CDR3s include the opening cysteine and the closing phenylalanine or tryptophan. A D gene is named only where the DNA matches it firmly. The size field is filled for only some rows; it gives once, few, many or a size class.

J gene	clone size	V gene	CDR3 length	D gene	CDR3 DNA	CDR3 protein
TRBJ2-5	few	TRBV10-3	13	TRBD1	TGTGCCACCAGTGGGGAGACAGGGAGAACCCAGTACTTC	CATSGETGRTQYF
TRBJ1-2	few	TRBV18	17	TRBD1	TGTGCCAGCTCACCGCAAACCGGGACAGGGATGGACTATGGCTACACCTTC	CASSPQTGTGMDYGYTF
TRBJ1-2	many	TRBV20-1	15	.	TGCAGTGCCGAAGAGAGGACAGCGGTTAACTATGGCTACACCTTC	CSAEERTAVNYGYTF
TRBJ2-7	.	TRBV30	12	.	TGTGCCTGGAGTGTAAGCGATATCGAGCAGTACTTC	CAWSVSDIEQYF
TRBJ2-6	many	TRBV7-8	16	.	TGTGCCAGCAGCTTAGGAGGCGGGTCTGGGGCCAACGTCCTGACTTTC	CASSLGGGSGANVLTF
TRBJ2-5	few	TRBV20-1	12	.	TGCAGTGCTAGGGAAAGCCAAGAGACCCAGTACTTC	CSARESQETQYF
TRBJ2-7	few	TRBV5-1	16	.	TGCGCCAGCAGCTTGTCGGGGGATGGCGGGTCAAACGAGCAGTACTTC	CASSLSGDGGSNEQYF
TRBJ1-1	many	TRBV6-5	13	.	TGTGCCAGCGGCCTGGGGGGCGCGACTGAAGCTTTCTTT	CASGLGGATEAFF
TRBJ2-7	many	TRBV10-1	13	.	TGCGCCAGCAGTGGAGGCAGGTCCTACGAGCAGTACTTC	CASSGGRSYEQYF
TRBJ2-7	many	TRBV6-5	15	.	TGTGCCAGCAGTTACTCGATAAGGGGGTACTACGAGCAGTACTTC	CASSYSIRGYYEQYF
TRBJ2-2	.	TRBV12-3/TRBV12-4	16	.	TGTGCCAGCAGTCCCTGGAGAATCACAAACACCGGGGAGCTGTTTTTT	CASSPWRITNTGELFF
TRBJ2-5	many	TRBV27	13	.	TGTGCCAGCAAGCCCGGGGCCCAAGAGACCCAGTACTTC	CASKPGAQETQYF
TRBJ2-4	few	TRBV12-3/TRBV12-4	14	.	TGTGCCAGCAGTTCGACGGTAGCCAAAAACATTCAGTACTTC	CASSSTVAKNIQYF
TRBJ1-5	many	TRBV28	15	.	TGTGCCAGCAGGTCGGCGGGAGCCAGCAATCAGCCCCAGCATTTT	CASRSAGASNQPQHF
TRBJ2-2	many	TRBV20-1	13	TRBD1	TGCAGTGCGGACAGGGATCCAACCGGGGAGCTGTTTTTT	CSADRDPTGELFF
TRBJ1-5	many	TRBV30	15	.	TGTGCCTGGAGTTTTGGTTCATATAGCAATCAGCCCCAGCATTTT	CAWSFGSYSNQPQHF
TRBJ2-5	many	TRBV7-8	13	.	TGTGCCAGCAGACAACAGGGCGGGGAGACCCAGTACTTC	CASRQQGGETQYF
TRBJ2-7	many	TRBV28	16	TRBD1	TGTGCCAGCAGTTTAAGACAGGGTAGCTCGTCCTACGAGCAGTACTTC	CASSLRQGSSSYEQYF
TRBJ2-7	many	TRBV6-1	15	TRBD1	TGTGCCAGCAGTAGGACAGGGGGTTTTTCCTACGAGCAGTACTTC	CASSRTGGFSYEQYF
TRBJ2-7	many	TRBV20-1	14	TRBD1	TGCAGTGCTTTCCCGGGACAGGGGCCCTACGAGCAGTACTTC	CSAFPGQGPYEQYF
TRBJ1-3	.	TRBV6-5	15	.	TGTGCCAGCAGTTACTCGATACCCTCTGGAAACACCATATATTTT	CASSYSIPSGNTIYF
TRBJ2-7	many	TRBV4-2	15	TRBD2	TGTGCCAGCAGCCAAGATCGACTAGCGGGGGACGAGCAGTACTTC	CASSQDRLAGDEQYF
TRBJ2-2	few	TRBV3-1	20	TRBD1	TGTGCCAGCAGTCACTCTCCGGGACAGACTTATCACGCGAACACCGGGGAGCTGTTTTTT	CASSHSPGQTYHANTGELFF
TRBJ1-5	many	TRBV6-2/TRBV6-3	15	.	TGTGCCAGCAGTTACTCTTCAGGCCGAACTCAGCCCCAGCATTTT	CASSYSSGRTQPQHF
TRBJ2-5	many	TRBV6-2/TRBV6-3	15	.	TGTGCCAGCAGAGATAGACTCTCCGGGGCTGAGACCCAGTACTTC	CASRDRLSGAETQYF
TRBJ2-7	many	TRBV7-8	17	TRBD2	TGTGCCAGCAGCTTAGGAGTGACTAGCGGCGGTTCCTACGAGCAGTACTTC	CASSLGVTSGGSYEQYF
TRBJ2-6	many	TRBV6-1	16	TRBD1	TGTGCCAGCAGTGAAGCGACAGGGGTCGGGGCCAACGTCCTGACTTTC	CASSEATGVGANVLTF
TRBJ2-2	many	TRBV5-1	16	.	TGCGCCAGCAGCTTGGATGGGGGATCGAACACCGGGGAGCTGTTTTTT	CASSLDGGSNTGELFF
TRBJ1-5	.	TRBV6-5	13	.	TGTGCCAGCAGTTACTCGGCGGAGCAGCCCCAGCATTTT	CASSYSAEQPQHF
TRBJ2-7	.	TRBV24-1	19	.	TGTGCCACCAGTGATTTGGGGCTAAACAGGGCCCTGCCGTCCTACGAGCAGTACTTC	CATSDLGLNRALPSYEQYF
TRBJ1-5	many	TRBV12-3/TRBV12-4	15	.	TGTGCCAGCAGTTTAGACAGGGTGGAACGTCAGCCCCAGCATTTT	CASSLDRVERQPQHF
TRBJ2-7	many	TRBV19	14	.	TGTGCCAGTAGTATCGTCGGCAACTCCTACGAGCAGTACTTC	CASSIVGNSYEQYF
TRBJ2-5	many	TRBV6-1	14	.	TGTGCCAGTTCCTCCTTCTCGGGTTTAGAGACCCAGTACTTC	CASSSFSGLETQYF
TRBJ2-2	many	TRBV12-3/TRBV12-4	18	.	TGTGCCAGCAGACCCCCCTGGGCTAGCTGGGGAGGCACCGGGGAGCTGTTTTTT	CASRPPWASWGGTGELFF
TRBJ2-4	.	TRBV25-1	15	.	TGTGCCAGCTCCCCTTATGGGGGCACACTGAACATTCAGTACTTC	CASSPYGGTLNIQYF
TRBJ2-5	few	TRBV3-1	16	.	TGTGCCAGCAGCCAAGGTGTCGGGGCCTCTCGAGAGACCCAGTACTTC	CASSQGVGASRETQYF
TRBJ2-7	many	TRBV12-3/TRBV12-4	15	.	TGTGCCAGCAGTCCCCAGCTTGGTGCCTCCTACGAGCAGTACTTC	CASSPQLGASYEQYF
TRBJ2-7	.	TRBV14	14	.	TGTGCCAGCAGCCAAGGTTTCGGCCCCTACGAGCAGTACTTC	CASSQGFGPYEQYF
TRBJ2-7	many	TRBV29-1	14	TRBD1	TGCAGCGCCCTTGGACAGGGGTTGACCTACGAGCAGTACTTC	CSALGQGLTYEQYF
TRBJ2-5	many	TRBV4-1	15	TRBD2	TGCGCCAGCAGCCAAGGCGTGACTAGCGGGTTGACCCAGTACTTC	CASSQGVTSGLTQYF
TRBJ1-5	many	TRBV20-1	15	.	TGCAGTGCTAGAGAGCTCAGGGGCAGCAATCAGCCCCAGCATTTT	CSARELRGSNQPQHF
TRBJ1-2	many	TRBV6-1	13	.	TGTGCCACCCGCCGGGCAGAGAACTATGGCTACACCTTC	CATRRAENYGYTF